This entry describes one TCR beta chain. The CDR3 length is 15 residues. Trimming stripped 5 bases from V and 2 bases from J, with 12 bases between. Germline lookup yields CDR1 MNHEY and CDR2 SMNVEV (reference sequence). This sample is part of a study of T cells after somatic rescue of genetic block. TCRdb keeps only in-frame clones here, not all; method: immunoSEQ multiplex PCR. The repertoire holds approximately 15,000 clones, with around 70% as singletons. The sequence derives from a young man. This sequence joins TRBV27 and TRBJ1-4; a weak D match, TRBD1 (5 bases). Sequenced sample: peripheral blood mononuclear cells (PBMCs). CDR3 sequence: CASSTLGTTNEKLFF. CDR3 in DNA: TGTGCCAGCAGTACTTTGGGGACCACTAATGAAAAACTGTTTTTT.